Following are 2 T cell receptor beta chains from one sample sequenced in a study of blood T cell repertoires in COVID-19. The assay was immunoSEQ multiplex PCR, and TCRdb's table has in-frame clones only and misses some. This sample has a few hundred thousand clones, with approximately 85% found just once. The sample comprised peripheral blood. The receptors were gathered from a man between 50 and 59 years old with active or convalescent COVID-19.

J is TRBJ2-5 and V is TRBV27, with 8 bases identical to TRBD2. Per the germline V gene, CDR1 is MNHEY and CDR2 is SMNVEV (reference sequence). CDR3 length: 17 residues. The V segment lost 6 bases and the J segment 0 bases; nucleotides outside the gene matches: 12. CDR3: CASRLGPLLADQETQYF. The CDR3 nucleotides are TGTGCCAGCAGACTTGGCCCCCTACTAGCGGACCAAGAGACCCAGTACTTC.

V is TRBV19 and J is TRBJ2-5; 7 bases map to TRBD1. Germline CDR1 is LNHDA and CDR2 is SQIVND (reference sequence). The CDR3 covers 13 residues. Germline trimming cut 3 bases from V and 13 bases from J; bases unmatched to any gene: 11. This CDR3 is CASSIQSGTVTYF. CDR3 DNA sequence: TGTGCCAGTAGTATCCAATCGGGGACAGTCACGTACTTC.